These 15 T cell receptor beta chains were sequenced from one sample in a study of T cell responses to AZD1222 COVID-19 vaccine. The method was immunoSEQ multiplex PCR; TCRdb's version includes in-frame clones alone and lacks a portion of them. The sample includes 150,000 to 160,000 clones, 90% of them seen just once. Sequenced here: peripheral blood, sampled 28 days after the second AZD1222 dose. The receptor source for this set is an adult who received the AZD1222 COVID-19 vaccine.

The chain joins TRBV4-1 to TRBJ2-7; 7 bases match TRBD2. V lost 2 bases and J lost 2; bases outside the gene matches: 6. This CDR3 is built from 15 residues. Germline V lookup: CDR1 MGHRA, CDR2 YSYEKL. The chain's CDR3 is CASSQMGGSAYEQYF. As DNA, the CDR3 is TGCGCCAGCAGCCAAATGGGAGGGTCGGCCTACGAGCAGTACTTC.

The rearrangement uses TRBV19 and TRBJ1-1; 7 nucleotides align to TRBD1. This CDR3 region has 16 residues. Looked up from germline, CDR1 is LNHDA and CDR2 is SQIVND (reference sequence). With 7 bases clipped from V and 0 bases from J, the junction kept 11 bases outside the gene matches. The CDR3 coding sequence is TGTGCCAGTAATCGGGCAGGGGGTTCCCTGAACACTGAAGCTTTCTTT. This sequence encodes CASNRAGGSLNTEAFF.

This clone was observed a single time. V gene TRBV21-1 combines with J gene TRBJ1-6. TRBV21-1 is recorded as a pseudogene. The length of the CDR3 is 16 residues. CDR3 DNA: TGTGCCAGCAGCAAAGGTGCCCGGGAGAATAATTCACCCCTCCACTTT. Its translation: CASSKGARENNSPLHF.

The chain recombines TRBV13 with TRBJ2-7; 9 bases line up with TRBD1. From germline, CDR1 is PRHDT and CDR2 FYEKMQ (reference sequence). V dropped 7 bases and J dropped 2; count of bases not matched to a gene: 3. CDR3 length equals 13 residues. CDR3 loop: CASMGQGTYEQYF. The CDR3 DNA reads TGTGCCAGCATGGGACAGGGAACCTACGAGCAGTACTTC.

Written as DNA, the CDR3 is TGTGCCAGCTCACCTTTGCCTGGGGTGGGACCTTACTACAATGAGCAGTTCTTC. It translates to CASSPLPGVGPYYNEQFF. The V call is TRBV18, the J call TRBJ2-1, with D possibly being TRBD1 or TRBD2 (5 bases each). Germline-derived CDR1 and CDR2 are KGHSH and LQKENI. Trimming left V 3 bases short and J 3 bases short, with 21 bases between. This CDR3 region has 18 residues.

This rearrangement joins TRBV6-5 to TRBJ1-1; possible D gene TRBD1, 6 bases. CDR1 and CDR2 (germline): MNHEY, SVGAGI. This CDR3 spans 15 amino acids. Trimming removed 2 bases from V and 5 bases from J, with 15 bases in between. The CDR3 here is CASSYETGLRTEAFF. The CDR3 coding sequence is TGTGCCAGCAGTTACGAAACAGGGTTGAGGACTGAAGCTTTCTTT.

The chain has TRBV2 and TRBJ1-2, with 10 bases matching TRBD1. Unmatched junction bases numbered 7, after V lost 6 bases and J lost 3 bases. The CDR3 sequence is 15 residues long. Germline V gives CDR1 SNHLY, CDR2 FYNNEI. The CDR3 loop reads CASRPGQGYDYGYTF. DNA for the CDR3: TGTGCCAGCAGACCGGGACAGGGGTATGACTATGGCTACACCTTC. The variable domain in full, completed from reference TRBV2 and TRBJ1-2, reads EPEVTQTPSHQVTQMGQEVILRCVPISNHLYFYWYRQILGQKVEFLVSFYNNEISEKSEIFDDQFSVERPDGSNFTLKIRSTKLEDSAMYFCASRPGQGYDYGYTFGSGTRLTVV.

The J gene is TRBJ1-1, the V gene TRBV19; the match to TRBD1 covers 9 bases. The CDR3 contains 13 residues. The junction had 3 bases not matched to a gene; V was cut back by 9 bases and J by 1 base. Germline V gene data show CDR1 as LNHDA and CDR2 as SQIVND (reference sequence). Here the CDR3 DNA reads TGTGCCAGCGGACAGGGGACGAACACTGAAGCTTTCTTT. Its protein product is CASGQGTNTEAFF.

Only one count was recorded for this clone. The chain combines TRBV7-2 with TRBJ2-1; 14 bases are a match to TRBD2. CDR1 SGHTA and CDR2 FQGNSA come from the germline V gene. The CDR3 contains 16 residues. J lost 6 bases, V lost 5 bases, and 6 bases had no gene match. CDR3 DNA sequence: TGTGCCAGCAGCCCCGCCGGGACTAGCGGGGGCAATGAGCAGTTCTTC. Its protein is CASSPAGTSGGNEQFF.

V and J are TRBV19 and TRBJ2-3, with D possibly matching TRBD1 (5 bases). The V gene lost 6 bases and the J gene lost 2 bases, with 9 bases spanning the gap. Per germline, CDR1 LNHDA and CDR2 SQIVND (reference sequence). The CDR3 spans 13 residues. The CDR3 DNA reads TGTGCCAGTAGGGGCAGGGCCACAGATACGCAGTATTTT. Translating it yields CASRGRATDTQYF.

CDR3 bases: TGTGCCAGCAGCTTAGGGTTGGGCGCTAGAGGGGAGACCCAGTACTTC. This sequence encodes CASSLGLGARGETQYF. The chain is built from TRBV7-9 and TRBJ2-5; a possible D gene is TRBD2 (5 bases). The germline V gene encodes CDR1 SEHNR and CDR2 FQNEAQ (reference sequence). The CDR3 is made up of 16 amino acids. V lost 1 base, J lost 5 bases, and 17 bases lay in between. The full variable domain, with the rest looked up from reference TRBV7-9 and TRBJ2-5, is DTGVSQNPRHKITKRGQNVTFRCDPISEHNRLYWYRQTLGQGPEFLTYFQNEAQLEKSRLLSDRFSAERPKGSFSTLEIQRTEQGDSAMYLCASSLGLGARGETQYFGPGTRLLVL.

This rearrangement joins TRBV27 to TRBJ1-1; D not certain. Germline loops: CDR1 MNHEY, CDR2 SMNVEV (reference sequence). V was shortened by 5 bases and J by 5 bases, with 9 bases between the two germline ends. This CDR3 is built from 12 residues. This chain's CDR3 is CASSPPWTEAFF. For the CDR3, the DNA is TGTGCCAGCAGTCCCCCGTGGACTGAAGCTTTCTTT.

The chain is built from TRBV5-5 and TRBJ2-3, with no clear D. Germline V lookup: CDR1 SGHKS, CDR2 YYEKEE (reference sequence). V lost 6 bases and J lost 4, with 9 bases in between. The CDR3 covers 12 residues. As DNA, the CDR3 is TGTGCCAGCACGTTTACGCCAGATACGCAGTATTTT. Translating gives CASTFTPDTQYF.

V is TRBV9 and J is TRBJ1-4; TRBD1 matches at 9 bases. Germline V lookup: CDR1 SGDLS, CDR2 YYNGEE. V was clipped by 0 bases and J by 6 bases; unmatched bases: 3. There are 15 residues in the CDR3. CDR3 sequence reads: CASSVGDRVDEKLFF. The CDR3 DNA follows: TGTGCCAGCAGCGTAGGGGACAGGGTTGATGAAAAACTGTTTTTT.

The gene calls are TRBV9 and TRBJ1-3; D remains unclear. The germline V and J ends were trimmed by 7 bases and 0 bases, with 11 bases remaining between them. The germline V gene encodes CDR1 SGDLS and CDR2 YYNGEE. This CDR3 comprises 14 residues. In nucleotides, the CDR3 is TGTGCCAGCGAAAGAGGGTACTCTGGAAACACCATATATTTT. The encoded protein is CASERGYSGNTIYF.